The T cell receptor beta chain under discussion was sequenced for a study of post-analysis software for immune sequencing data. Broader study findings: Controls had significantly higher normalized Chao1 diversity than multiple sclerosis patients. Controls had lower frequencies than patients of about 5 TRBV segments, which included TRBV5-6, TRBV5-1 and TRBV20-1.

Libraries were made from TCR beta cDNA, and they carried unique molecular identifiers. TCRdb itself ran the PCR reads through MiXCR, one entry per CDR3 protein. The sample has fewer than 700,000 distinct CDR3 sequences; 44% are singletons. On this clonotype itself: The antigen is not known.

The germline V and J ends were trimmed by 4 bases and 2 bases, with 7 bases remaining between them. Germline V lookup: CDR1 SGHVS, CDR2 FNYEAQ. The CDR3 runs 13 residues. Material for sequencing was blood. The receptor was isolated from a girl aged 5-17 years with multiple sclerosis. The chain employs TRBV7-6 and TRBJ2-3; the D is unclear. In DNA, the CDR3 is TGTGCCAGCAGCTCCCTCACCACAGATACGCAGTATTTT. Encoded protein: CASSSLTTDTQYF.